Shown below are 5 T cell receptor beta chains from a single sample sequenced in a study of CD8 T cells in ankylosing spondylitis. Via MiXCR, TCRdb re-called the 5' RACE reads, giving one row per CDR3 protein. Here the sample spans some 200,000 distinct CDR3 sequences, just under 7.5% being singletons. Their antigens are not known. Overall study results and limits: What seemed typical of ankylosing spondylitis blood was a TCR beta motif built from eight highly homologous variants.

Sequences were obtained from blood, either unsorted or a sorted T cell fraction (not recorded which). These receptors all stem from a male donor with ankylosing spondylitis.

Ten or more counts support this clonotype. V is TRBV4-3 and J is TRBJ2-3, with D hard to call. The CDR3 loop spans 16 amino acids. Germline V gene lookup returns CDR1 LGHNA and CDR2 YSLEER. Trimming stripped 0 bases from V and 3 bases from J, with 13 bases between. The DNA for the CDR3 is TGCGCCAGCAGCCAAGATTTGGCGGTGGAGACAGATACGCAGTATTTT. Protein sequence: CASSQDLAVETDTQYF.

There are many counts of this clonotype. The genes are TRBV5-1 and TRBJ2-7; 9 nucleotides agree with TRBD1. V shed 2 bases, J shed 7 bases, and the junction held 16 bases outside the gene matches. Germline loops: CDR1 SGHRS, CDR2 YFSETQ. The CDR3 consists of 17 residues. The CDR3 is CASSLLQGAPKAGEQYF. The CDR3 DNA is TGCGCCAGCAGCTTACTACAGGGGGCACCCAAGGCGGGGGAGCAGTACTTC.

The chain couples TRBV25-1 to TRBJ2-3, with D possibly TRBD2 on 5 matching bases. The germline gives CDR1 MGHDK, CDR2 SYGVNS. The CDR3 has 13 amino acids. The ends were cut back, 3 bases at V and 3 bases at J, with 7 bases in the middle. The CDR3 protein is CASSDEGTDTQYF. In DNA form, the CDR3 reads TGTGCCAGCAGTGACGAGGGAACAGATACGCAGTATTTT.

The sample holds many counts of this clonotype. The chain employs TRBV7-9 and TRBJ1-2; the match to TRBD1 covers 9 bases. V lost 3 bases, J lost 8 bases, and 16 bases stayed unmatched. The germline CDR1 and CDR2 sequences are SEHNR and FQNEAQ (reference sequence). The CDR3 has 17 residues. CDR3 loop: CASSLGTGTSMENGYTF. For the CDR3, the DNA is TGTGCCAGCAGCTTGGGGACAGGGACTTCGATGGAGAACGGCTACACCTTC.

This clonotype came up many times. This sequence joins TRBV14 and TRBJ1-2, with D uncertain. This CDR3 comprises 13 residues. Germline V gene data show CDR1 as SGHDN and CDR2 as FVKESK. Trimming stripped 1 base from V and 7 bases from J, with 10 bases between. The CDR3 coding sequence is TGTGCCAGCAGCCAAGTCGGGTTGACTGGCTACACCTTC. Residues: CASSQVGLTGYTF.